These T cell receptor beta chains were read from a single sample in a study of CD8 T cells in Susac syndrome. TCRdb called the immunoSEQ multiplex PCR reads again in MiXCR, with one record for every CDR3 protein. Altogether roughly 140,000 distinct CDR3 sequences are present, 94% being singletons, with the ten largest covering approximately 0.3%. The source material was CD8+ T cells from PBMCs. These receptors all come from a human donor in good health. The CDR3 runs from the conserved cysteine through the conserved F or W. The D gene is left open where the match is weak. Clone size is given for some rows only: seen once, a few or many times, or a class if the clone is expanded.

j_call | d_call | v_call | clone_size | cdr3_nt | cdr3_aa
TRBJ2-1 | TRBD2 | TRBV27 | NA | TGTGCCGCTGGGGGGGAGTCCCACAATGAGCAGTTCTTC | CAAGGESHNEQFF
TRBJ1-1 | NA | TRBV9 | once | TGTGCCAGCAGCCCCGGGCCCGAGGGGGATAACGAAGCTTTCTTT | CASSPGPEGDNEAFF
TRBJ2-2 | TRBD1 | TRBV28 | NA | TGTGCCAGCAGTTCCCGACAGGGAGTAACCGGGGAGCTGTTTTTT | CASSSRQGVTGELFF
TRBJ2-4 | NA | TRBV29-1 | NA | TGCAGCGCCCTAGAGGCAGACGCCAAAAACATTCAGTACTTC | CSALEADAKNIQYF
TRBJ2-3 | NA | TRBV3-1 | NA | TGTGCCAGCAGCCAAGATTCAGACCTGACAGATACGCAGTATTTT | CASSQDSDLTDTQYF
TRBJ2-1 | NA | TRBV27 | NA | TGTGCCAGCGGGGGGACGGACTCCTACAATGAGCAGTTCTTC | CASGGTDSYNEQFF
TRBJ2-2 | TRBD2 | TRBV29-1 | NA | TGCAGCACTAGCGGGAGGGCTGGTACCGGGGAGCTGTTTTTT | CSTSGRAGTGELFF
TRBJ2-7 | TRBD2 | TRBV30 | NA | TGTGCCTGGAGTGTAGCCGGACTAGCGGGTAACTACGAGCAGTACTTC | CAWSVAGLAGNYEQYF
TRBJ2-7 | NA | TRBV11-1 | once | TGTGCCAGCAGCTTATTATCGGACGGATACACCTCCTACGAGCAGTACTTC | CASSLLSDGYTSYEQYF
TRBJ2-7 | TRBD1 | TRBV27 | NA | TGTGCCAGCGGTACGACAGGGTCCAGCGAGCAGTACTTC | CASGTTGSSEQYF
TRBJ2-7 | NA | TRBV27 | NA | TGTGCCAGCAGAGGGTACAGTTCCTACGAGCAGTACTTC | CASRGYSSYEQYF
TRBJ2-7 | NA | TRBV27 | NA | TGTGCCAGCAGGAACCGCACCTACGAGCAGTACTTC | CASRNRTYEQYF
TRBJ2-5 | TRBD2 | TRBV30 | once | TGTGCCTTCCTAGCGGGAGCCCCAGAGACCCAGTACTTC | CAFLAGAPETQYF
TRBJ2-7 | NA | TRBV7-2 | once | TGTGCCAGCAGCACCCGTCCAACCTACGAGCAGTACTTC | CASSTRPTYEQYF
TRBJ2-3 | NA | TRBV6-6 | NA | TGTGCCAGCAGTCCCGAACCGGTGGATACGCAGTATTTT | CASSPEPVDTQYF
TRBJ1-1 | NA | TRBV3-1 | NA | TGTGCCAGCAGCCAGTACAGCCACACTGAAGCTTTCTTT | CASSQYSHTEAFF
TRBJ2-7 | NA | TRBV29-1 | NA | TGCAGCGTTGAAAACGTTCTCGACGAGCAGTACTTC | CSVENVLDEQYF
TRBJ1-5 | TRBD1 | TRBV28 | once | TGTGCCAGCAATTCTCCGGGACAGCTCAATCAGCCCCAGCATTTT | CASNSPGQLNQPQHF
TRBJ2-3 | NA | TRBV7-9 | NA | TGTGCCAGCAGCCTTCAGTTGGGGGCCGGTGATACGCAGTATTTT | CASSLQLGAGDTQYF
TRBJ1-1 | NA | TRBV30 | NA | TGTGCCTGGAGTGCCGGGGGGACTGAAGCTTTCTTT | CAWSAGGTEAFF
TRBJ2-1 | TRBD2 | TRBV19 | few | TGTGCCAGTACTAGCGGGAGCTCCTACAATGAGCAGTTCTTC | CASTSGSSYNEQFF
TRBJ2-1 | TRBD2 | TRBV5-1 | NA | TGCGCCAGCAGCAAAGGACTAGCGGAGTTGGGAAATGAGCAGTTCTTC | CASSKGLAELGNEQFF
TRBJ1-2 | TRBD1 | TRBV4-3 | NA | TGCGCCAGCAGCCAAGGCTCATCAGGGGGCTATGGCTACACCTTC | CASSQGSSGGYGYTF
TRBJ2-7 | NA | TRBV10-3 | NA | TGTGCCATCAGTGAGTCTGGGGGAGTGACCGAGCAGTACTTC | CAISESGGVTEQYF
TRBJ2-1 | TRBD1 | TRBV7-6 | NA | TGTGCCAGCAGCATACCCGGGACAGCCTACAATGAGCAGTTCTTC | CASSIPGTAYNEQFF